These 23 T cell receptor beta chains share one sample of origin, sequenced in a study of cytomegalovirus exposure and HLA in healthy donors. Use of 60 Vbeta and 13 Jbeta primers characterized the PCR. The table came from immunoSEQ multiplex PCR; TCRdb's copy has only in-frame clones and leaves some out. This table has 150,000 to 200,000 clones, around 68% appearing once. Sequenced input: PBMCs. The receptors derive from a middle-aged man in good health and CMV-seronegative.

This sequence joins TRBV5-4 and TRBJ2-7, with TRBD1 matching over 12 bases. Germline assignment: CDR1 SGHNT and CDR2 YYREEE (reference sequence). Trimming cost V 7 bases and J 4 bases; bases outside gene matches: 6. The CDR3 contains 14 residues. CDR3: CASSRDRGRYEQYF. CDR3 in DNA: TGTGCCAGCTCCCGGGACAGGGGGCGATACGAGCAGTACTTC.

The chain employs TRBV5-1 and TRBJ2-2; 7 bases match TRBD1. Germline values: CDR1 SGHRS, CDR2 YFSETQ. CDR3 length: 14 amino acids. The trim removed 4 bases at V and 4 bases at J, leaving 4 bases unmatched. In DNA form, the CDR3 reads TGCGCCAGCAGCAACGGACAGGCCACCGGGGAGCTGTTTTTT. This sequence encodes CASSNGQATGELFF.

In nucleotides, the CDR3 is TGTGCCAGCAGCTCCAGCGGACAGGGGGTTCAGCCCCAGCATTTT. Translating gives CASSSSGQGVQPQHF. The rearrangement links TRBV9 to TRBJ1-5, with 10 bases identical to TRBD1. Trimming removed 4 bases from V and 6 bases from J; junction bases left unmatched: 7. CDR1 and CDR2 (germline): SGDLS, YYNGEE. The CDR3 has 15 amino acids.

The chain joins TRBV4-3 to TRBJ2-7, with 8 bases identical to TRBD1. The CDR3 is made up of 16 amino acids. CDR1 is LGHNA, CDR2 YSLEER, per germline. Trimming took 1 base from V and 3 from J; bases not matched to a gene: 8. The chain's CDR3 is CASSQGDRTKYYEQYF. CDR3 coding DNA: TGCGCCAGCAGCCAAGGGGACAGGACAAAATACTACGAGCAGTACTTC.

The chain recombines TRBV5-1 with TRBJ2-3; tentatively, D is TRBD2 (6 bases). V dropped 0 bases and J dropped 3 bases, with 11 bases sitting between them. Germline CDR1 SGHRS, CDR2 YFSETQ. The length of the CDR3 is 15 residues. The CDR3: CASSLVGGKTDTQYF. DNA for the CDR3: TGCGCCAGCAGCTTGGTCGGCGGGAAAACAGATACGCAGTATTTT. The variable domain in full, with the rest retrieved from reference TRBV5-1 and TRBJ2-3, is KAGVTQTPRYLIKTRGQQVTLSCSPISGHRSVSWYQQTPGQGLQFLFEYFSETQRNKGNFPGRFSGRQFSNSRSEMNVSTLELGDSALYLCASSLVGGKTDTQYFGPGTRLTVL.

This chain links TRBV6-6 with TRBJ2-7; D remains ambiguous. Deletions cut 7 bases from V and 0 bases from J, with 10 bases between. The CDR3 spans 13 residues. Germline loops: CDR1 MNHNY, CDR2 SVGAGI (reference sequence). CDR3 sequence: CASTPPSSYEQYF. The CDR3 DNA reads TGTGCCAGCACCCCCCCGAGCTCCTACGAGCAGTACTTC.

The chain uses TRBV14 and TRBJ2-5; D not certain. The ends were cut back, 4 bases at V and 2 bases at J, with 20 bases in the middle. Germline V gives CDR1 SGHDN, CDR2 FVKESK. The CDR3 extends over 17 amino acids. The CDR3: CASSPRYSRSRQETQYF. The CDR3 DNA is TGTGCCAGCAGCCCCAGGTACTCCCGAAGCCGGCAAGAGACCCAGTACTTC.

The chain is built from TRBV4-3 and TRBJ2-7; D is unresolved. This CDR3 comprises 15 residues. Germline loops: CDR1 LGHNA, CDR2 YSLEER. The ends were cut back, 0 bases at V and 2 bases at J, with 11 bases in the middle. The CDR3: CASSQDYTAAYEQYF. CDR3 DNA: TGCGCCAGCAGCCAAGATTACACAGCCGCCTACGAGCAGTACTTC.

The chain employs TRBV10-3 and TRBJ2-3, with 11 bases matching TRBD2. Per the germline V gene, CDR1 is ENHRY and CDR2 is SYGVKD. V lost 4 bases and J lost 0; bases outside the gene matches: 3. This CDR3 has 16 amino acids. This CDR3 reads CAISGGLAESTDTQYF. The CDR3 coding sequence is TGTGCCATCAGTGGGGGACTAGCGGAGAGCACAGATACGCAGTATTTT.

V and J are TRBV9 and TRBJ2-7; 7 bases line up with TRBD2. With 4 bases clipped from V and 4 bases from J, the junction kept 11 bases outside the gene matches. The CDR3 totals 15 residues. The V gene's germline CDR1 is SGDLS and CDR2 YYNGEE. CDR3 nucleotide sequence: TGTGCCAGCAGCCCCAGTCTAGCGGAGATTTACGAGCAGTACTTC. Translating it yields CASSPSLAEIYEQYF.

The CDR3 region is CASSSDRVYGYTF. CDR3 nucleotides: TGTGCCAGCAGTTCGGACAGGGTCTATGGCTACACCTTC. The rearrangement uses TRBV6-5 and TRBJ1-2, with 8 bases aligning to TRBD1. The CDR3 covers 13 residues. Germline lookup yields CDR1 MNHEY and CDR2 SVGAGI. V dropped 4 bases and J dropped 4; count of bases not matched to a gene: 2.

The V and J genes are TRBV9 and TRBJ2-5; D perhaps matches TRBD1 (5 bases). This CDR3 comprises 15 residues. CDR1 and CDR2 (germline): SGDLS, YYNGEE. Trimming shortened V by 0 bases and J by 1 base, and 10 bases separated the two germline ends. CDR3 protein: CASSVDVTAQETQYF. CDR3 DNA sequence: TGTGCCAGCAGCGTAGACGTGACAGCCCAAGAGACCCAGTACTTC. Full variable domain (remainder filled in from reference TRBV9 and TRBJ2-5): DSGVTQTPKHLITATGQRVTLRCSPRSGDLSVYWYQQSLDQGLQFLIQYYNGEERAKGNILERFSAQQFPDLHSELNLSSLELGDSALYFCASSVDVTAQETQYFGPGTRLLVL.

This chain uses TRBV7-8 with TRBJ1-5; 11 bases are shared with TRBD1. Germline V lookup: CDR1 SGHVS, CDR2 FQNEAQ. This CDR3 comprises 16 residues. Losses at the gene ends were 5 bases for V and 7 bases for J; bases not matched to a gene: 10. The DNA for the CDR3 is TGTGCCAGCAGCGAAGCCGGGACAGGGGGAGACCAGCCCCAGCATTTT. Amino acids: CASSEAGTGGDQPQHF.

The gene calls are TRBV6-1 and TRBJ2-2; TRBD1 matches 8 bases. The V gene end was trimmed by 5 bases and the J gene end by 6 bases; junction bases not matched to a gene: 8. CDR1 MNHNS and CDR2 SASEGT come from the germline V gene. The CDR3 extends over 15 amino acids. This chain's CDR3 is CASSPRTGIAGELFF. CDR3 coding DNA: TGTGCCAGCAGTCCCAGGACAGGGATCGCCGGGGAGCTGTTTTTT.

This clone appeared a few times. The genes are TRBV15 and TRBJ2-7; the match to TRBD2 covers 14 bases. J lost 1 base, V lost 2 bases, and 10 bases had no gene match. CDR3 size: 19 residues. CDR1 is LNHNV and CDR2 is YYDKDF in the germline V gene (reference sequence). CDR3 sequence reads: CATSRPGLAGALTSYEQYF. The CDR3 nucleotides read TGTGCCACCAGCAGACCGGGACTAGCGGGGGCCCTGACATCCTACGAGCAGTACTTC. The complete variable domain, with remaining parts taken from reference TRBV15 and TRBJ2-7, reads DAMVIQNPRYQVTQFGKPVTLSCSQTLNHNVMYWYQQKSSQAPKLLFHYYDKDFNNEADTPDNFQSRRPNTSFCFLDIRSPGLGDTAMYLCATSRPGLAGALTSYEQYFGPGTRLTVT.

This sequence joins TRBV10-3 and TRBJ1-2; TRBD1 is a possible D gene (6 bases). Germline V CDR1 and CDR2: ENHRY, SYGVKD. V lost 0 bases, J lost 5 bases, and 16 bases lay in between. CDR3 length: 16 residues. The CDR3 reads CAISESRTELGYGYTF. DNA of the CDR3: TGTGCCATCAGTGAGTCTCGGACAGAGCTTGGGTATGGCTACACCTTC.

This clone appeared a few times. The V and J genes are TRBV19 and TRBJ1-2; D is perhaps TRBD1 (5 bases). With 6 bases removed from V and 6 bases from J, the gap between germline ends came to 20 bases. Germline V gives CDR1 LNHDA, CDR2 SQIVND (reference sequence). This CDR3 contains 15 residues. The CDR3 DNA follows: TGTGCCAGTAGGGGGCTTGAATGGGGATTCGATGGCTACACCTTC. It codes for CASRGLEWGFDGYTF. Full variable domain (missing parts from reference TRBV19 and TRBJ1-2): DGGITQSPKYLFRKEGQNVTLSCEQNLNHDAMYWYRQDPGQGLRLIYYSQIVNDFQKGDIAEGYSVSREKKESFPLTVTSAQKNPTAFYLCASRGLEWGFDGYTFGSGTRLTVV.

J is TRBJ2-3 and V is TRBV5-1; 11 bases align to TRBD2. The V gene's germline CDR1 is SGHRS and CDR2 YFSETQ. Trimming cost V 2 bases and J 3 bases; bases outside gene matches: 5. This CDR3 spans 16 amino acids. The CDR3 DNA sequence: TGCGCCAGCAGCTTCTCTGGGACTAGCGGTACAGATACGCAGTATTTT. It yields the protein CASSFSGTSGTDTQYF.

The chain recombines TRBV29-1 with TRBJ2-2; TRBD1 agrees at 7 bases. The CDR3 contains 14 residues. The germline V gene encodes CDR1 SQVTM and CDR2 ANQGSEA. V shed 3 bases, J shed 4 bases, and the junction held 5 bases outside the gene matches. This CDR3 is CSVEQTGATGELFF. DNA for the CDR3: TGCAGCGTTGAGCAAACAGGGGCCACCGGGGAGCTGTTTTTT.

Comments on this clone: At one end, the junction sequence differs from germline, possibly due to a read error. The CDR3 DNA reads as TGTGCCAGCAGTGTGCCCTCCGGGTCCGATGAGAAACTGTTTTTT. Amino acid sequence: CASSVPSGSDEKLFF. V and J are TRBV25-1 and TRBJ1-4; no reliable D call. The CDR3 length is 15 residues. CDR1 and CDR2 from the germline V gene are MGHDK and SYGVNS.

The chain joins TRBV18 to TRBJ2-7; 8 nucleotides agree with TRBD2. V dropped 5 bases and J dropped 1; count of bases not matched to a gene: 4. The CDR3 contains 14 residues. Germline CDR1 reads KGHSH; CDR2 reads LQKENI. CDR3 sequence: CASSAQRGSYEQYF. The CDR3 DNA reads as TGTGCCAGCTCAGCCCAGCGGGGGTCCTACGAGCAGTACTTC.

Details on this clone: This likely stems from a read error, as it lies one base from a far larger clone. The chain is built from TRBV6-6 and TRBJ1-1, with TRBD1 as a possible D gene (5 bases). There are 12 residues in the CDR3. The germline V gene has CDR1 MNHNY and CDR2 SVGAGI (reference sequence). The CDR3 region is CASRVPDTEALF. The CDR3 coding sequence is TGTGCCAGCAGGGTACCGGACACTGAAGCTCTCTTT.

This CDR3 is CASSPQDFGELFF. The CDR3 nucleotides are TGTGCCAGCTCACCCCAGGACTTTGGGGAGCTGTTTTTT. V gene TRBV18 combines with J gene TRBJ2-2, with D tentatively TRBD2 (5 bases). Germline V gene sequence: CDR1 KGHSH, CDR2 LQKENI. There are 13 residues in the CDR3. The ends were cut back, 3 bases at V and 8 bases at J, with 10 bases in the middle.